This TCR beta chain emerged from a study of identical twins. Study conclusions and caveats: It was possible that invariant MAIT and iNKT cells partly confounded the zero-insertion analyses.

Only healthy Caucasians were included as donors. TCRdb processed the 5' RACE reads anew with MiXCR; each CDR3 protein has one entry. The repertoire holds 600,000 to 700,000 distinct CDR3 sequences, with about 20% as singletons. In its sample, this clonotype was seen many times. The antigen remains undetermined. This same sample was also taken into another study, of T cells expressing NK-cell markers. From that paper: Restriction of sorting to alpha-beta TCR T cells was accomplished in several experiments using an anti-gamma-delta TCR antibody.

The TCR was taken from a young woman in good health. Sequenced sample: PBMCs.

The CDR3 sequence is CASSSSWGGSYNEQFF. In DNA, the CDR3 is TGTGCCAGCAGCTCATCGTGGGGGGGGTCCTACAATGAGCAGTTCTTC. The V call is TRBV7-8, the J call TRBJ2-1, with 7 bases fitting TRBD2. J was trimmed by 1 base and V by 4 bases; bases with no gene match: 7. The CDR3 has 16 amino acids. From germline, CDR1 is SGHVS and CDR2 FQNEAQ. Complete variable domain (other parts from reference TRBV7-8 and TRBJ2-1): GAGVSQSPRYKVAKRGQDVALRCDPISGHVSLFWYQQALGQGPEFLTYFQNEAQLDKSGLPSDRFFAERPEGSVSTLKIQRTQQEDSAVYLCASSSSWGGSYNEQFFGPGTRLTVL.